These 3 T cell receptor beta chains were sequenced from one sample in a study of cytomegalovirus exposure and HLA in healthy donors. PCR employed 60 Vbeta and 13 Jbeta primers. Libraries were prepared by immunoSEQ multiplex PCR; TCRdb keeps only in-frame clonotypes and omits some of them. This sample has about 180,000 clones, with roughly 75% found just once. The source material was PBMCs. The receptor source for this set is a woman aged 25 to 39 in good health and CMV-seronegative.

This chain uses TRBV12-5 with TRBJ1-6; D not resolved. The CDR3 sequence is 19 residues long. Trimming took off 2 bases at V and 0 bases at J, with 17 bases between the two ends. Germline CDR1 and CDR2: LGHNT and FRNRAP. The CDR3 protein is CASGLQAPKYGSYNSPLHF. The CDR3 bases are TGTGCTAGTGGTTTGCAGGCGCCAAAGTATGGCTCCTATAATTCACCCCTCCACTTT.

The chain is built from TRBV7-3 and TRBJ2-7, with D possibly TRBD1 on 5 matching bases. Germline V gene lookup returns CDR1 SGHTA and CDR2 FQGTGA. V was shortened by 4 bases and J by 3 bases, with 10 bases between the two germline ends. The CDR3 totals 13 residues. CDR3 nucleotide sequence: TGTGCCAGCAGCTCGACAGCGAGCTACGAGCAGTACTTC. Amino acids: CASSSTASYEQYF.

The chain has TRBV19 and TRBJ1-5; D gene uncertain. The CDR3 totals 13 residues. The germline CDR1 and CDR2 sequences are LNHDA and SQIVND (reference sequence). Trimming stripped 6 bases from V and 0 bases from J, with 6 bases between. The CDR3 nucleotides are TGTGCCAGTAGCCGAGATAGCAATCAGCCCCAGCATTTT. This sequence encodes CASSRDSNQPQHF. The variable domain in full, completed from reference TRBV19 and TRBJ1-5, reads DGGITQSPKYLFRKEGQNVTLSCEQNLNHDAMYWYRQDPGQGLRLIYYSQIVNDFQKGDIAEGYSVSREKKESFPLTVTSAQKNPTAFYLCASSRDSNQPQHFGDGTRLSIL.